The rows below give T cell receptor beta chains drawn from one sample of a study of T-cell reconstitution after alpha-beta-depleted transplantation in children. Using its own MiXCR run on the PCR reads, TCRdb lists one record per CDR3 protein. The sample contains fewer than 550,000 distinct CDR3 sequences, 11% of which appear only once. The source material was PBMCs, mostly from graft donor cells, sampled 180 days after TCRalphabeta/CD19-depleted stem cell transplant. Receptors originate from a female patient aged 2-15 years who had a stem cell transplant for aplastic anemia, so the T cells may come from the graft donor. CDR3s leave out the opening cysteine and the closing phenylalanine or tryptophan.

TRBV7-2 ASSLAIAENGELF
TRBV28 ASRGQGDTEAF
TRBV5-1 ASRSGDRRSGANVLT
TRBV7-6 ASSRGGREPQH
TRBV7-2 ASSLVAGLPRDTQY
TRBV29-1 SVEGRRAGGTSGRHYNEQF
TRBV27 ASRPSRTEEKLF
TRBV5-5 ASSLLASILDEQF
TRBV12-3/TRBV12-4 ASSPRAGGNTIY
TRBV10-2 ASSESRDRDHGYT
TRBV28 ASSLEQGSDTQY
TRBV29-1 SVQTGTQETQY
TRBV7-2 ASSLSGTVRNEQF
TRBV7-9 ASSPLRGRRETQY
TRBV5-1 ASSLVTGTQGYEQY
TRBV29-1 SVKTSDSYNEQF
TRBV28 ASSETTGPLIQETQY
TRBV12-3/TRBV12-4 ASIQYTGELF
TRBV25-1 ASGVSSYNEQF
TRBV18 ASSPRWGSDTQY
TRBV4-3 ASSQGLQETQY
TRBV10-3 AISEMGRSSSYEQY
TRBV28 ASMGRPYEQY
TRBV5-1 ASSWTQGLGEQF
TRBV6-1 ASSPGTGRRVVRGYT
TRBV28 ASKRTSYEQY
TRBV13 ASSLRMGVATGELF
TRBV2 ASKWGQGLGSTGELF
TRBV6-2/TRBV6-3 ASSYGLAQFTDTQY
TRBV28 ASIPRQDYTGELF
TRBV27 ASSFLGTADGYT
TRBV28 ASSLGVGRGITGELF
TRBV7-2 ASSLGLLPYEQY
TRBV20-1 SARFFRASGPYEQY
TRBV4-3 ASSQEVFSQNTEAF
TRBV5-5 ASGSRGNYGYT
TRBV28 ASMVGYGYT
TRBV9 ASSVAPSGETQY
TRBV12-3/TRBV12-4 ASSFRLALGAF
TRBV4-3 ASSQALRALNYGYT